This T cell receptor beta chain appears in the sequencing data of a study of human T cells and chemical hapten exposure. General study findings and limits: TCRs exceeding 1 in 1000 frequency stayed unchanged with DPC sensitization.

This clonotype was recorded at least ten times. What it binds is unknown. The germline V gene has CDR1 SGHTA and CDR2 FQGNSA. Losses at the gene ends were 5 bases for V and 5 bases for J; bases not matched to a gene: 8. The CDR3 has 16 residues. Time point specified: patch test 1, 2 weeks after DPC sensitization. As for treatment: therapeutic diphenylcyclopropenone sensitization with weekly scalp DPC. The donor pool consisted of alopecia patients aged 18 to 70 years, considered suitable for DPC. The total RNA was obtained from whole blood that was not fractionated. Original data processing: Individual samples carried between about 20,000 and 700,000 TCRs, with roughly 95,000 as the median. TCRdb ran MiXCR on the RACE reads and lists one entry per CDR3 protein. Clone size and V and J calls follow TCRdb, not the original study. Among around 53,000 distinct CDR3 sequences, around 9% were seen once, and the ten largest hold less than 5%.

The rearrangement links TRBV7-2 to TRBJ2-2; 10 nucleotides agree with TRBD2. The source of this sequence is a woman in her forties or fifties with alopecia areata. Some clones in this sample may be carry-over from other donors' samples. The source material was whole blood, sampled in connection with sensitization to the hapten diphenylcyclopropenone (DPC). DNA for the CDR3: TGTGCCAGCAGCCCAATAGCGGGAGGAGGGACCGGGGAGCTGTTTTTT. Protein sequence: CASSPIAGGGTGELFF.